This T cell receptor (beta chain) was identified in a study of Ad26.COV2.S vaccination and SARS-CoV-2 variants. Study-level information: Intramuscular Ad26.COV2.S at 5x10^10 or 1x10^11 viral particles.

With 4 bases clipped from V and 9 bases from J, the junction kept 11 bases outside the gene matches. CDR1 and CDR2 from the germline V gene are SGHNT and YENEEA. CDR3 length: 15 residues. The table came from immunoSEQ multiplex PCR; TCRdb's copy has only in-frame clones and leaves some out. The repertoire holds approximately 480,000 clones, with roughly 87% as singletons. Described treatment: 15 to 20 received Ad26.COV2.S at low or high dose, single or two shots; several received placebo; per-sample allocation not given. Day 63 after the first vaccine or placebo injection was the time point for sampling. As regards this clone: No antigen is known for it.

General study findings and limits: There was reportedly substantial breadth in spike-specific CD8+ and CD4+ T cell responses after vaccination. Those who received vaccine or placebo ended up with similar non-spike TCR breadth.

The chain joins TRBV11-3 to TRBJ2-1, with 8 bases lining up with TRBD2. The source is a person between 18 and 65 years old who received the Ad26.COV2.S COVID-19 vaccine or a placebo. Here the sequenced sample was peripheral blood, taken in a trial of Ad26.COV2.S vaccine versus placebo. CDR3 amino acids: CASSSSGGRSGEQFF. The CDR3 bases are TGTGCCAGCAGCTCGTCGGGCGGGAGGAGCGGTGAGCAGTTCTTC.